This TCR beta chain was documented in a study of cytomegalovirus exposure and HLA in healthy donors. Looked up from germline, CDR1 is MNHNS and CDR2 is SASEGT. Trimming removed 3 bases at V and 7 bases at J, with 13 bases between. The CDR3 totals 13 residues. With 60 Vbeta and 13 Jbeta primers, the PCR was carried out. Produced via immunoSEQ multiplex PCR; TCRdb's table is partial and in-frame only. The table lists roughly 130,000 clones, about 80% of them singletons, with 1% in the top ten. The receptor comes from a man in his forties or fifties in good health and CMV-seronegative. This sequence joins TRBV6-1 and TRBJ2-7, with D possibly TRBD2 on 5 matching bases. The sample consisted of PBMCs. The CDR3: CASSDSLPGEQYF. The DNA for the CDR3 is TGTGCCAGCAGTGATAGTCTACCGGGGGAGCAGTACTTC.